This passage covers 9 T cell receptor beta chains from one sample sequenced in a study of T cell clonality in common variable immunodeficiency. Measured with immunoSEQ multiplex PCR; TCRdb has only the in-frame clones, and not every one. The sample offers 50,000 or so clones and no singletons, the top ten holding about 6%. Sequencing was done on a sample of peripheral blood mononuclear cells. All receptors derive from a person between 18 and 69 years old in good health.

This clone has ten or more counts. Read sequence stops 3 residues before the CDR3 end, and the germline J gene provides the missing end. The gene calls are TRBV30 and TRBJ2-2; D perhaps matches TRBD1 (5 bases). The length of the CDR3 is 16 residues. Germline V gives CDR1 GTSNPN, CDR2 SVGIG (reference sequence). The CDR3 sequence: CACQDPAPSGANVLFF. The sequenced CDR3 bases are TGTGCCTGCCAAGATCCAGCACCCTCTGGGGCCAACGTG.

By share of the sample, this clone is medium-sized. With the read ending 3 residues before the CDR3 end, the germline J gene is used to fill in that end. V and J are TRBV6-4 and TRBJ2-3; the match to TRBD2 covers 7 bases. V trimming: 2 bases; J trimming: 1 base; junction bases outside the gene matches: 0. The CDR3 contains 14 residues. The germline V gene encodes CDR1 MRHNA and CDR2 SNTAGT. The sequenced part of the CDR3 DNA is TGTGCCAGCAGTGACACTAGCGGCACAGATACG. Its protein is CASSDTSGTDT. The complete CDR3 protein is CASSDTSGTDTQYF.

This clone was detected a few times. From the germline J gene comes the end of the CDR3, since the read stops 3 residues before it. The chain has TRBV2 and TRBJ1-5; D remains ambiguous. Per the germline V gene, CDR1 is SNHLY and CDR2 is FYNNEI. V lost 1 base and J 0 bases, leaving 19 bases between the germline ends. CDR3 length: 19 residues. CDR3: CASSEGRITNGFSNQPQHF. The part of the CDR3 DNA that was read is TGTGCCAGCAGTGAAGGCCGCATAACTAACGGGTTTAGCAATCAGCCC.

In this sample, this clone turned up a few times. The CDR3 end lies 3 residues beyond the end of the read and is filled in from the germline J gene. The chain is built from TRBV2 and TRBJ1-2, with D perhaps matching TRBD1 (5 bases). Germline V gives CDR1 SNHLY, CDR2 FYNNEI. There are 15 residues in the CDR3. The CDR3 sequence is CASSLGTSGALNYTF. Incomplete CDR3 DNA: TGTGCCAGCAGCCTCGGGACTAGCGGAGCCTTGAAC. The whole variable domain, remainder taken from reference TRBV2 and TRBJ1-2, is EPEVTQTPSHQVTQMGQEVILRCVPISNHLYFYWYRQILGQKVEFLVSFYNNEISEKSEIFDDQFSVERPDGSNFTLKIRSTKLEDSAMYFCASSLGTSGALNYTFGSGTRLTVV.

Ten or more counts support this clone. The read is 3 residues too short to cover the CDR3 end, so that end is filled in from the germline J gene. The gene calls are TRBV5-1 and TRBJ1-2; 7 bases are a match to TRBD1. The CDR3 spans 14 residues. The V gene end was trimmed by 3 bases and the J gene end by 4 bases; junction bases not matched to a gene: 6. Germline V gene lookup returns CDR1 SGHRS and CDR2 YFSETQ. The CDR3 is CASSSDRAGYGYTF. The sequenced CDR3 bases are TGCGCCAGCAGCTCAGACAGGGCTGGCTATGGC.

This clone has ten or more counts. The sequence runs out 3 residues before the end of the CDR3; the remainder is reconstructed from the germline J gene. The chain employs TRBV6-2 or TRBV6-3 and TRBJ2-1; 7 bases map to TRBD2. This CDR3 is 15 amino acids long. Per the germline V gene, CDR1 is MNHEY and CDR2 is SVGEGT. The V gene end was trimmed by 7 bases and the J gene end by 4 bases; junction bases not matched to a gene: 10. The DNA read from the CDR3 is TGTGCCAGCACTCCCCCTCGGGGGGTTTACAATGAG. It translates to CASTPPRGVYNE. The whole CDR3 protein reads CASTPPRGVYNEQFF.

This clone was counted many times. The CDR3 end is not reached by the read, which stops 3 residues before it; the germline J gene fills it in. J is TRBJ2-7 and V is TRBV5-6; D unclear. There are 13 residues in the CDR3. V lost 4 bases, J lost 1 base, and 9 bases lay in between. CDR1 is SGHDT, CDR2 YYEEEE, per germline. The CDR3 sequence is CASSRRVSYEQYF. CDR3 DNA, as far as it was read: TGTGCCAGCAGCCGTCGGGTTTCCTACGAG.

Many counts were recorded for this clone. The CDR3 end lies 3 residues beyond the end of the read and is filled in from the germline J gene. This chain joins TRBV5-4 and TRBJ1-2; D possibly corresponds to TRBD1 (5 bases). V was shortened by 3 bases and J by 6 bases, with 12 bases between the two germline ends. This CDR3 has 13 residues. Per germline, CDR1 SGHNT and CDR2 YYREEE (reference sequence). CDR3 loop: CASSWGDGDGYTF. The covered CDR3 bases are TGTGCCAGCAGCTGGGGGGATGGGGATGGC.

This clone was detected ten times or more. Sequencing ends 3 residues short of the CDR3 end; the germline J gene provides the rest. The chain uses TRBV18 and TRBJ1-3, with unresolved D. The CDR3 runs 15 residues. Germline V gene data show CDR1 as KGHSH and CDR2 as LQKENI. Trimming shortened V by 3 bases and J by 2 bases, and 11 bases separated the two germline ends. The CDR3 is CASSPRGEAGNTIYF. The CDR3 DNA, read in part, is TGTGCCAGCTCACCGCGGGGAGAGGCTGGAAACACC.